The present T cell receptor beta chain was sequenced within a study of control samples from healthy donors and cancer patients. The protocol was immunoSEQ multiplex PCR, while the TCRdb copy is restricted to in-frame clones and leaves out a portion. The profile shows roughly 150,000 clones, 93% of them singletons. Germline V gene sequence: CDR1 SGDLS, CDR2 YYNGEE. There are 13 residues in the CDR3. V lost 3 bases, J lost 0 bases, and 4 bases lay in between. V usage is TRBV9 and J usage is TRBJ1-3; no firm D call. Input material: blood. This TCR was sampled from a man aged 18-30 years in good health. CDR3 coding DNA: TGTGCCAGCAGCGCCCACTCTGGAAACACCATATATTTT. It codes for CASSAHSGNTIYF. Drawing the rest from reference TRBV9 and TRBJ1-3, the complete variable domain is DSGVTQTPKHLITATGQRVTLRCSPRSGDLSVYWYQQSLDQGLQFLIQYYNGEERAKGNILERFSAQQFPDLHSELNLSSLELGDSALYFCASSAHSGNTIYFGEGSWLTVV.